A single TCR beta chain is shown here with its context. As yet, its antigen is unknown. Other DNA sequences in the same sample also yield this CDR3. Each subset's genomic DNA was shared equally among a number of immunoSEQ plates. The data were produced by immunoSEQ multiplex PCR, yet TCRdb's version contains in-frame clones alone and is incomplete. The repertoire holds millions of clones, about 95% seen once, with about 1.1% in the top ten. The source of the sample is a study of shared clonotypes between healthy human individuals. General study findings and limits: Apart from blood, nothing was sampled; tissue repertoires likely differ.

Trimming removed 0 bases at V and 0 bases at J, with 3 bases between. The CDR3 has 14 residues. Germline CDR1 is SGHTS and CDR2 is YDEGEE. CD8 cells regarded as naive lacked CD45RO, were positively chosen for CCR7, and omitted terminally differentiated effector memory CD45RA+ cells. The sample consisted of naive CD8+ T cells sorted from blood. This TCR was sampled from a man aged 18 to 30 in good health. The rearrangement links TRBV5-8 to TRBJ2-2; unclear D gene. The CDR3 nucleotides are TGTGCCAGCAGCTTGGGACCGAACACCGGGGAGCTGTTTTTT. This translates into CASSLGPNTGELFF. Together with reference TRBV5-8 and TRBJ2-2, the CDR3 gives the full variable domain: EAGVTQSPTHLIKTRGQQATLRCSPISGHTSVYWYQQALGLGLQFLLWYDEGEERNRGNFPPRFSGRQFPNYSSELNVNALELEDSALYLCASSLGPNTGELFFGEGSRLTVL.